This is a list of T cell receptor beta chains from one sample in a study of T cell responses to AZD1222 COVID-19 vaccine. Assay: immunoSEQ multiplex PCR; the TCRdb copy retains only in-frame clones and omits some. Among about 110,000 clones listed, over 85% were seen once. Sequenced material: peripheral blood, taken 28 days after the second AZD1222 dose. These receptors came from an adult who received the AZD1222 COVID-19 vaccine. Each CDR3 is given without its conserved first and last residue. A D gene is named only where the DNA matches it firmly. Rows give clone size only sometimes, using once, few, many, or a class for an expanded clone.

.,TRBJ2-2,TRBV29-1,TRBD2,SVREAGELF
.,TRBJ1-6,TRBV6-6,TRBD1,ASTGSTGYNSPLH
.,TRBJ1-3,TRBV7-2,.,ASSPNPSGNTIY
.,TRBJ1-5,TRBV21-1,.,ASIQETNTGGLNQPQH
.,TRBJ2-7,TRBV19,TRBD1,ASSIGTGSYEQY
.,TRBJ1-6,TRBV7-8,.,ASSPVAVNSPLH
.,TRBJ1-5,TRBV5-1,.,ASSARGGNQPQH
once,TRBJ2-7,TRBV7-2,TRBD2,ASSFLSGAGVLNEQY
once,TRBJ2-7,TRBV5-1,.,ASSPRQAYEQY
.,TRBJ1-2,TRBV3-1/TRBV3-2,.,ASSQDTAPNYGYT
.,TRBJ2-5,TRBV5-6,.,ASSFFTRVETQY
.,TRBJ2-1,TRBV11-2,.,ASSLGYYNEQF
once,TRBJ2-1,TRBV5-1,.,ASSSGTAGEQF
once,TRBJ2-5,TRBV19,.,ASSIAGQKGETQY
once,TRBJ1-5,TRBV6-2/TRBV6-3,.,ASSLSGYQPQH
.,TRBJ2-3,TRBV5-8,.,ASSRLGQASNTDTQY
once,TRBJ1-2,TRBV2,.,ASTGLQAYGYT
.,TRBJ1-3,TRBV7-2,.,ASSLGGALSGNTIY
few,TRBJ2-3,TRBV6-1,.,ASSEWTVYSTDTQY
.,TRBJ1-5,TRBV19,.,ASTIEFVRHSDQPQH
.,TRBJ1-2,TRBV28,TRBD1,ASSPGTGNYGYT
.,TRBJ1-4,TRBV19,.,ASSPISGTNEKLF
.,TRBJ1-5,TRBV25-1,.,ASSEEKVMGQPQH
.,TRBJ1-4,TRBV5-6,TRBD1,ASSTDREREKLF
.,TRBJ1-2,TRBV19,.,ASSIQNLYGYT
.,TRBJ2-7,TRBV14,.,ASSQSRHEQY
.,TRBJ2-1,TRBV27,.,ASSLSTWVSYNEQF
.,TRBJ1-1,TRBV29-1,TRBD1,SVEYLTGEAF
.,TRBJ2-2,TRBV2,.,ASSAPLRTGELF
.,TRBJ1-1,TRBV18,.,ASSPGVNTEAF
once,TRBJ1-3,TRBV5-1,.,ASSPRTDGNTIY
.,TRBJ2-5,TRBV5-3,.,ARSLYPVGAQETQY
.,TRBJ1-5,TRBV5-5,.,ASSFNRDRQPQH
.,TRBJ2-2,TRBV10-3,.,AIRESRGDTGELF
.,TRBJ2-5,TRBV3-1/TRBV3-2,.,ASSQEPKTQY
few,TRBJ2-1,TRBV27,.,ASSLPGTVNEQF
.,TRBJ1-1,TRBV5-1,.,ASSLSQNTEAF
few,TRBJ1-2,TRBV6-5,.,ASTGRKAVFYGYT
.,TRBJ2-6,TRBV15,TRBD1,ATSRAPTGTGANVLT
.,TRBJ2-1,TRBV7-2,.,ASSLATSSYNEQF
.,TRBJ2-1,TRBV7-8,.,ASSRTENPYNEQF
.,TRBJ2-1,TRBV6-2/TRBV6-3,TRBD1,ASSRAGTGGFNEQF
.,TRBJ2-5,TRBV7-7,.,ASSLGTDPQETQY
.,TRBJ2-7,TRBV25-1,.,ASSEYNRGLTPSN
.,TRBJ2-2,TRBV5-1,TRBD1,ASSVPGQGVTGELF
few,TRBJ2-1,TRBV10-1,.,ASSVGLESEQF
.,TRBJ2-2,TRBV19,.,ASSITSSAGELF